What follows are 12 T cell receptor beta chains derived from one specimen sequenced in a study of blood T cell repertoires in COVID-19. Assay: immunoSEQ multiplex PCR; the TCRdb copy retains only in-frame clones and omits some. Here the sample spans 63,000 or so clones, 88% being singletons. Sequencing was done on a sample of peripheral blood. These TCRs come from a human donor in a cohort sampled during active COVID-19.

The V and J genes are TRBV5-1 and TRBJ2-1; D possibly corresponds to TRBD2 (5 bases). The ends were cut back, 7 bases at V and 2 bases at J, with 13 bases in the middle. The CDR3 extends over 14 amino acids. Germline V CDR1 and CDR2: SGHRS, YFSETQ. CDR3 amino acids: CASGEGGAYNEQFF. The CDR3 nucleotides are TGCGCCAGCGGGGAAGGAGGCGCCTACAATGAGCAGTTCTTC.

The chain recombines TRBV7-9 with TRBJ2-3; TRBD1 matches at 7 bases. CDR1 and CDR2 (germline): SEHNR, FQNEAQ (reference sequence). Losses at the gene ends were 4 bases for V and 3 bases for J; bases not matched to a gene: 10. The CDR3 loop spans 16 amino acids. In DNA form, the CDR3 reads TGTGCCAGCAGCTCGAGACAGGGACCCAAAACAGATACGCAGTATTTT. Amino acids: CASSSRQGPKTDTQYF.

CDR3 amino acids: CASRRLGGNEQFF. In DNA form, the CDR3 reads TGTGCCAGCAGGCGGTTGGGGGGCAATGAGCAGTTCTTC. This chain connects TRBV12-3 or TRBV12-4 to TRBJ2-1; possible D gene TRBD2, 6 bases. V was cut by 6 bases and J by 6 bases, with 12 bases left in between. The CDR3 has 13 amino acids.

The chain uses TRBV6-5 and TRBJ1-4, with D possibly matching TRBD1 (5 bases). Germline V gene sequence: CDR1 MNHEY, CDR2 SVGAGI. CDR3 length: 14 amino acids. V gave up 11 bases and J gave up 0 bases, with 13 bases separating them. The CDR3: CACRGLATNEKLFF. In DNA, the CDR3 is TGTGCCTGCCGGGGGTTGGCAACTAATGAAAAACTGTTTTTT.

V gene TRBV27 combines with J gene TRBJ2-3, with 8 positions matching TRBD1. The J segment lost 6 bases and the V segment lost 4 bases, leaving 12 bases of the junction unmatched. The CDR3 spans 16 residues. CDR1 and CDR2 from the germline V gene are MNHEY and SMNVEV (reference sequence). The CDR3 protein is CASSSYWTGKRDTQYF. DNA for the CDR3: TGTGCCAGCAGTTCCTACTGGACAGGGAAAAGGGATACGCAGTATTTT.

The count of this clone is one. V usage is TRBV19 and J usage is TRBJ1-6; D remains unclear. Trimming pared 2 bases from V and 6 bases from J, leaving 14 bases between. The germline gives CDR1 LNHDA, CDR2 SQIVND (reference sequence). This CDR3 contains 16 residues. The CDR3 loop is CASSISSGRSNSPLHF. CDR3 nucleotides: TGTGCCAGTAGTATATCATCCGGGAGATCTAATTCACCCCTCCACTTT.

The chain links TRBV2 to TRBJ2-1; D gene unclear. Per the germline V gene, CDR1 is SNHLY and CDR2 is FYNNEI. The V end lost 4 bases, the J end lost 6 bases, and 4 bases lay between the germline ends. This CDR3 region has 11 residues. CDR3 protein: CASSVVNEQFF. The CDR3 coding sequence is TGTGCCAGCAGTGTAGTCAATGAGCAGTTCTTC. Using reference TRBV2 and TRBJ2-1 for the parts outside the CDR3, the full variable domain is EPEVTQTPSHQVTQMGQEVILRCVPISNHLYFYWYRQILGQKVEFLVSFYNNEISEKSEIFDDQFSVERPDGSNFTLKIRSTKLEDSAMYFCASSVVNEQFFGPGTRLTVL.

This chain joins TRBV29-1 and TRBJ2-3; TRBD2 matches at 12 bases. The germline CDR1 and CDR2 sequences are SQVTM and ANQGSEA. Trimming cost V 5 bases and J 8 bases; bases outside gene matches: 11. The CDR3 totals 15 residues. The CDR3 DNA follows: TGCAGCGTTCCTACACTAGCGGGAGGAGGACCTACGCAGTATTTT. It translates to CSVPTLAGGGPTQYF.

The rearrangement links TRBV11-2 to TRBJ2-7; 13 positions match TRBD2. The J segment lost 2 bases and the V segment lost 0 bases, leaving 13 bases of the junction unmatched. The length of the CDR3 is 20 residues. From germline, CDR1 is SGHAT and CDR2 FQNNGV. As DNA, the CDR3 is TGTGCCAGCAGCTTAGATCTCGGGGGCGCAACTAGCGGGAGGGCCTACGAGCAGTACTTC. Translated: CASSLDLGGATSGRAYEQYF.

The V and J genes are TRBV5-8 and TRBJ1-2; D remains unclear. In germline, CDR1 is SGHTS, CDR2 YDEGEE. Trimming pared 1 base from V and 8 bases from J, leaving 12 bases between. CDR3 length: 13 residues. This CDR3 reads CASSLRPARGYTF. The CDR3 nucleotides read TGTGCCAGCAGCTTGCGGCCGGCGCGGGGCTACACCTTC.

The V gene is TRBV27, the J gene TRBJ2-3; no clear D. Trimming removed 7 bases at V and 0 bases at J, with 8 bases between. The CDR3 sequence is 13 residues long. Germline CDR1 is MNHEY and CDR2 is SMNVEV (reference sequence). CDR3 amino acids: CASKPSSTDTQYF. The DNA of the CDR3 is TGTGCCAGCAAGCCCTCTAGCACAGATACGCAGTATTTT.

The DNA for the CDR3 is TGCGCCAGCAGCTTGCAAGCTTCCGGGGGGCTGGGAGAGACCCAGTACTTC. Its protein is CASSLQASGGLGETQYF. The J gene is TRBJ2-5, the V gene TRBV5-1; possible D gene TRBD2, 7 bases. This CDR3 contains 17 residues. The V gene's germline CDR1 is SGHRS and CDR2 YFSETQ. V lost 1 base to trimming and J lost 4 bases, with 20 bases between them.